This TCR beta chain was sequenced in a study of blood T cell repertoires in COVID-19. Study context: Material from acute and convalescent COVID-19 was sourced from the United States, Italy and Spain.

Profiled with immunoSEQ multiplex PCR; TCRdb holds only in-frame clones, not every one. The sample includes fewer than 65,000 clones, around 85% seen only once; the top ten take 5.5% to 7.5%. Germline trimming cut 5 bases from V and 7 bases from J; bases unmatched to any gene: 4. The CDR3 runs 12 residues. Germline assignment: CDR1 SGHVS and CDR2 FNYEAQ. The sequencing sample was made of peripheral blood. The clonotype originates from a man in his sixties with acute or convalescent COVID-19. The chain combines TRBV7-6 with TRBJ2-7; 8 bases are shared with TRBD1. The CDR3 nucleotides read TGTGCCAGCAGCCCTGACAGGGGAGAGCAGTACTTC. Its translation is CASSPDRGEQYF.